This entry lists 27 T cell receptor beta chains sequenced from one sample in a study of identifying expanded T cells in peripheral blood. Clones were sequenced by immunoSEQ multiplex PCR, and TCRdb holds only the in-frame ones, with some missing. The top ten clones hold around 15% of a sample with approximately 110,000 clones, roughly 91% of them seen once. The sample was blood. These receptors were collected from a person aged 18 to 70 in good health.

This sequence joins TRBV5-4 and TRBJ2-5; 13 positions agree with TRBD2. Trimming removed 4 bases from V and 2 bases from J; junction bases left unmatched: 2. Germline V gives CDR1 SGHNT, CDR2 YYREEE (reference sequence). The CDR3 length is 15 residues. The CDR3 region is CASSLLAGGQETQYF. The CDR3 region has the DNA TGTGCCAGCAGCCTACTAGCGGGGGGGCAAGAGACCCAGTACTTC.

The V gene is TRBV18, the J gene TRBJ2-7; 12 nucleotides agree with TRBD1. V shed 3 bases and J 7 bases; nucleotides not matched to a gene: 10. The V gene's germline CDR1 is KGHSH and CDR2 LQKENI. There are 16 residues in the CDR3. The CDR3 protein is CASSPLPGQGAGEQYF. The CDR3, as DNA: TGTGCCAGCTCACCTCTCCCGGGACAGGGGGCGGGGGAGCAGTACTTC.

This sequence joins TRBV19 and TRBJ1-5; no firm D call. The CDR3 consists of 15 residues. Trimming left V 3 bases short and J 2 bases short, with 11 bases between. Germline V gene data show CDR1 as LNHDA and CDR2 as SQIVND (reference sequence). The DNA of the CDR3 is TGTGCCAGTAGTATGTGGGGTTTGGGCAATCAGCCCCAGCATTTT. This codes for CASSMWGLGNQPQHF.

The CDR3 loop is CASSRGGSNSPLHF. CDR3 coding DNA: TGTGCCAGCTCCCGAGGAGGGAGCAATTCACCCCTCCACTTT. The J gene is TRBJ1-6, the V gene TRBV18, with D unclear. This CDR3 comprises 14 residues. V was cut by 6 bases and J by 7 bases, with 13 bases left in between. Germline V gene data show CDR1 as KGHSH and CDR2 as LQKENI.

The chain recombines TRBV5-1 with TRBJ2-6, with D hard to call. The CDR3 runs 13 residues. V was pared by 6 bases and J by 1 base, with 5 bases between. Germline V lookup: CDR1 SGHRS, CDR2 YFSETQ. The chain's CDR3 is CASKNSGANVLTF. The DNA for the CDR3 is TGCGCCAGCAAAAATTCTGGGGCCAACGTCCTGACTTTC. Based on the CDR3 plus reference TRBV5-1 and TRBJ2-6, the full variable domain is KAGVTQTPRYLIKTRGQQVTLSCSPISGHRSVSWYQQTPGQGLQFLFEYFSETQRNKGNFPGRFSGRQFSNSRSEMNVSTLELGDSALYLCASKNSGANVLTFGAGSRLTVL.

The chain carries TRBV30 and TRBJ2-7; 9 bases align to TRBD1. V shed 0 bases, J shed 5 bases, and the junction held 8 bases outside the gene matches. The CDR3 covers 15 residues. The germline V gene encodes CDR1 GTSNPN and CDR2 SVGIG (reference sequence). This CDR3 reads CAWSVGQGKSNEQYF. CDR3 nucleotide sequence: TGTGCCTGGAGTGTAGGACAGGGGAAAAGTAACGAGCAGTACTTC.

For this clone: An end of the junction does not agree with germline; a read error may underlie this. The chain carries TRBV5-1 and TRBJ2-7; 8 nucleotides line up with TRBD1. CDR3 length: 12 amino acids. CDR1 SGHRS and CDR2 YFSETQ come from the germline V gene. Here the CDR3 reads CASSWTGREQYF. CDR3 DNA: TGTGCCAGCAGCTGGACAGGGAGGGAGCAGTACTTC.

The rearrangement links TRBV28 to TRBJ1-2, with D hard to call. V was trimmed by 5 bases and J by 4 bases, leaving 11 bases between them. This CDR3 spans 13 amino acids. CDR1 is MDHEN and CDR2 is SYDVKM in the germline V gene. The CDR3 region has the DNA TGTGCCAGCAGTCCAATTTTTCCCTATGGCTACACCTTC. It yields the protein CASSPIFPYGYTF.

The chain links TRBV16 to TRBJ2-1, with D perhaps matching TRBD2 (7 bases). Germline V gene data show CDR1 as KGHSY and CDR2 as FQNENV. This CDR3 is 16 amino acids long. Trimming removed 0 bases at V and 4 bases at J, with 13 bases between. This chain's CDR3 is CASSQSGGAGYNEQFF. CDR3 coding DNA: TGTGCCAGCAGCCAATCAGGGGGGGCAGGTTACAATGAGCAGTTCTTC.

V usage is TRBV7-9 and J usage is TRBJ2-2; D is undetermined. There are 13 residues in the CDR3. Trimming cost V 2 bases and J 3 bases, with 4 bases left between them. CDR1 SEHNR and CDR2 FQNEAQ come from the germline V gene (reference sequence). CDR3 nucleotide sequence: TGTGCCAGCAGCTTATGGGACACCGGGGAGCTGTTTTTT. Translating it yields CASSLWDTGELFF.

This clone appeared a single time. V gene TRBV7-8 combines with J gene TRBJ1-1; 7 nucleotides align to TRBD1. The CDR3 length is 13 residues. Germline CDR1 reads SGHVS; CDR2 reads FQNEAQ. With V trimmed by 9 bases and J by 2 bases, 6 bases remained unmatched. Written as DNA, the CDR3 is TGTGCCAGTTCCAGGGGGAGCAACACTGAAGCTTTCTTT. It codes for CASSRGSNTEAFF.

The rearrangement uses TRBV6-6 and TRBJ2-3; 8 bases align to TRBD2. CDR1 and CDR2 from the germline V gene are MNHNY and SVGAGI (reference sequence). The length of the CDR3 is 15 residues. The trim removed 6 bases at V and 1 base at J, leaving 6 bases unmatched. Here the CDR3 reads CASRPGRGGTDTQYF. CDR3 DNA sequence: TGTGCCAGCAGACCCGGGCGGGGGGGCACAGATACGCAGTATTTT.

This chain connects TRBV28 to TRBJ2-7, with a possible D match to TRBD2 (6 bases). The germline V gene encodes CDR1 MDHEN and CDR2 SYDVKM. The V end lost 2 bases, the J end lost 3 bases, and 11 bases lay between the germline ends. The CDR3 extends over 14 amino acids. The CDR3 loop reads CASSLSGGYYEQYF. As DNA, the CDR3 is TGTGCCAGCAGTTTAAGTGGGGGGTACTACGAGCAGTACTTC.

This rearrangement joins TRBV13 to TRBJ2-7; TRBD1 agrees at 7 bases. The germline gives CDR1 PRHDT, CDR2 FYEKMQ (reference sequence). This CDR3 contains 15 residues. With V trimmed by 4 bases and J by 4 bases, 10 bases remained unmatched. CDR3 DNA sequence: TGTGCCAGCAGCTCGGGACCCGGGACAGCATACGAGCAGTACTTC. This translates into CASSSGPGTAYEQYF. The whole variable domain, remainder taken from reference TRBV13 and TRBJ2-7, is AAGVIQSPRHLIKEKRETATLKCYPIPRHDTVYWYQQGPGQDPQFLISFYEKMQSDKGSIPDRFSAQQFSDYHSELNMSSLELGDSALYFCASSSGPGTAYEQYFGPGTRLTVT.

This clone has a handful of counts. The J gene is TRBJ1-5, the V gene TRBV28; perhaps TRBD1 as D (6 bases). Trimming stripped 10 bases from V and 4 bases from J, with 14 bases between. This CDR3 contains 13 residues. In germline, CDR1 is MDHEN, CDR2 SYDVKM. The CDR3 sequence is CATTGGWNQPQHF. The CDR3 nucleotides read TGTGCCACCACGGGGGGCTGGAATCAGCCCCAGCATTTT.

This chain links TRBV5-6 with TRBJ1-2, with a tentative D call TRBD1 (6 bases). Germline V gives CDR1 SGHDT, CDR2 YYEEEE. This CDR3 region has 15 residues. V lost 4 bases and J lost 2, with 15 bases in between. The CDR3 loop is CASSRSGTPNYGYTF. Here the CDR3 DNA reads TGTGCCAGCAGCCGATCCGGGACACCAAACTATGGCTACACCTTC. Full variable domain (outside the CDR3, taken from reference TRBV5-6 and TRBJ1-2): DAGVTQSPTHLIKTRGQQVTLRCSPKSGHDTVSWYQQALGQGPQFIFQYYEEEERQRGNFPDRFSGHQFPNYSSELNVNALLLGDSALYLCASSRSGTPNYGYTFGSGTRLTVV.

V usage is TRBV27 and J usage is TRBJ2-2; 7 bases align to TRBD2. J lost 0 bases, V lost 5 bases, and 6 bases had no gene match. CDR3 length equals 16 residues. Germline CDR1 reads MNHEY; CDR2 reads SMNVEV (reference sequence). The CDR3 coding sequence is TGTGCCAGCAGTCCATATAGCGGGCCGAACACCGGGGAGCTGTTTTTT. Its protein is CASSPYSGPNTGELFF.

The chain couples TRBV19 to TRBJ2-5; maybe TRBD1 (6 bases). The ends were cut back, 6 bases at V and 1 base at J, with 15 bases in the middle. This CDR3 contains 15 residues. Germline CDR1 LNHDA, CDR2 SQIVND (reference sequence). The CDR3 reads CASRFSLGAQETQYF. In nucleotides, the CDR3 is TGTGCCAGTAGATTCTCCCTGGGGGCCCAAGAGACCCAGTACTTC.

The J gene is TRBJ2-2, the V gene TRBV6-5, with TRBD2 matching over 7 bases. V lost 8 bases to trimming and J lost 0 bases; unmatched junction nucleotides: 6. Looked up from germline, CDR1 is MNHEY and CDR2 is SVGAGI. The CDR3 is made up of 15 amino acids. The CDR3: CASRIGGTNTGELFF. Written as DNA, the CDR3 is TGTGCCAGCCGCATCGGGGGGACGAACACCGGGGAGCTGTTTTTT.

The CDR3 here is CASSYSRGGGDTQYF. CDR3 coding DNA: TGTGCCAGCAGTTACTCGCGGGGGGGCGGAGATACGCAGTATTTT. The rearrangement joins TRBV6-5 to TRBJ2-3, with 9 bases matching TRBD2. Germline trimming cut 0 bases from V and 5 bases from J; bases unmatched to any gene: 3. The germline CDR1 and CDR2 sequences are MNHEY and SVGAGI. The CDR3 extends over 15 amino acids.

This clone was observed a few times. The V and J genes are TRBV10-3 and TRBJ1-6, with D perhaps matching TRBD1 (6 bases). Per germline, CDR1 ENHRY and CDR2 SYGVKD. The CDR3 contains 14 residues. The germline V and J ends were trimmed by 2 bases and 14 bases, with 16 bases remaining between them. The CDR3 loop reads CAISEDGGRESLHF. The CDR3 DNA is TGTGCCATCAGTGAGGATGGGGGGCGCGAATCCCTCCACTTT.

This rearrangement joins TRBV19 to TRBJ2-1; TRBD1 matches at 9 bases. CDR1 is LNHDA and CDR2 is SQIVND in the germline V gene (reference sequence). The junction had 11 bases not matched to a gene; V was cut back by 2 bases and J by 9 bases. The CDR3 consists of 16 residues. The CDR3 DNA reads as TGTGCCAGTAGTATAACCCACAGGGGGCCTGGGGGTGAGCAGTTCTTC. Protein product: CASSITHRGPGGEQFF.

The chain has TRBV6-5 and TRBJ1-1, with TRBD1 as a possible D gene (6 bases). Germline-derived CDR1 and CDR2 are MNHEY and SVGAGI. The CDR3 sequence is 13 residues long. Between the trimmed V and J ends, which lost 0 bases and 11 bases, there was a span of 13 bases. The CDR3 here is CASSYSGGPAAFF. The CDR3 nucleotides read TGTGCCAGCAGTTACTCGGGGGGGCCCGCGGCTTTCTTT.

CDR3 bases: TGCGCCAGCAGCCAAGGGGACGAGACCCAGTACTTC. It translates to CASSQGDETQYF. The rearrangement uses TRBV4-1 and TRBJ2-5, with D perhaps being TRBD1 or TRBD2 (5 bases each). V lost 1 base to trimming and J lost 5 bases, with 5 bases between them. The germline V gene encodes CDR1 MGHRA and CDR2 YSYEKL. The CDR3 totals 12 residues.

The genes are TRBV4-3 and TRBJ2-7; TRBD1 matches 9 bases. The V segment lost 0 bases and the J segment 2 bases; nucleotides outside the gene matches: 5. CDR1 is LGHNA and CDR2 is YSLEER in the germline V gene. This CDR3 region has 16 residues. The DNA for the CDR3 is TGCGCCAGCAGCCAAGAGGGACAGGGCCGACCCTACGAGCAGTACTTC. It yields the protein CASSQEGQGRPYEQYF.

Remarks on this clone: Distinct nucleotide sequences in the sample also encode this CDR3. This chain joins TRBV5-4 and TRBJ2-3; D perhaps matches TRBD2 (5 bases). The CDR3 contains 16 residues. The V gene lost 3 bases and the J gene lost 0 bases, with 14 bases spanning the gap. Germline V CDR1 and CDR2: SGHNT, YYREEE (reference sequence). The CDR3 DNA is TGTGCCAGCAGCTCTAGGACTCGTGCTAGCACAGATACGCAGTATTTT. It is translated as CASSSRTRASTDTQYF.

The chain links TRBV6-6 to TRBJ1-2, with no clear D. The CDR3 spans 12 residues. Germline lookup yields CDR1 MNHNY and CDR2 SVGAGI (reference sequence). The V end lost 6 bases, the J end lost 0 bases, and 5 bases lay between the germline ends. CDR3 sequence (DNA): TGTGCCAGCAGGAACCCTAACTATGGCTACACCTTC. Encoded protein: CASRNPNYGYTF.